The clone carrying this T cell receptor beta chain was detected ten times or more. What it recognizes is unknown. Germline V lookup: CDR1 SEHNR, CDR2 FQNEAQ (reference sequence). V gave up 7 bases and J gave up 8 bases, with 14 bases separating them. The CDR3 spans 12 residues. These data originate in a study of beta chain features in type 1 diabetes. Expressed TCRB transcripts were sequenced after all isolated RNA was converted to cDNA. Only in-frame clones appear in the TCRdb table, and some are missing; sequencing was by immunoSEQ multiplex PCR. This sample has about 140,000 clones, with around 9.3% found just once. Overall study results and limits: VDJ junctions from patients with type 1 diabetes contained fewer insertions and more deletions. When Type 1 diabetes patients were examined, their TCRB CDR3s proved moderately but significantly shorter in all four CD4+ subsets.

The chain couples TRBV7-9 to TRBJ1-2; D may be TRBD1 (5 bases). Sequencing was done on a sample of naive CD4+ T cells from blood. The clonotype originates from a man between 18 and 29 years old in good health. The CDR3 spells CASTSRVEGYTF. The DNA of the CDR3 is TGTGCCAGCACCAGCAGGGTCGAAGGCTACACCTTC. Full variable domain (remainder filled in from reference TRBV7-9 and TRBJ1-2): DTGVSQNPRHKITKRGQNVTFRCDPISEHNRLYWYRQTLGQGPEFLTYFQNEAQLEKSRLLSDRFSAERPKGSFSTLEIQRTEQGDSAMYLCASTSRVEGYTFGSGTRLTVV.